These T cell receptor beta chains were read from a single sample in a study of PD-1 blockade in classical Hodgkin lymphoma. Profiled with immunoSEQ multiplex PCR; TCRdb holds only in-frame clones, not every one. The sample carries roughly 41,000 clones, 69% recorded once. The sequences come from peripheral blood mononuclear cells (PBMCs), collected before the fourth cycle of nivolumab. The source of these receptors is a human donor with classical Hodgkin lymphoma. The CDR3 runs from the conserved cysteine through the conserved F or W. The D gene is left open where the match is weak. For some rows the clone size is stated as once, few or many, or as a class when expanded; others skip it.

J gene,V gene,clone size,D gene,CDR3 DNA,CDR3 protein
TRBJ2-7,TRBV10-3,few,NA,TGTGCCATCAGGCAGACTTACGAGCAGTACTTC,CAIRQTYEQYF
TRBJ2-5,TRBV30,NA,NA,TGTGCCTGGGATACAGGTTTCCAAGAGACCCAGTACTTC,CAWDTGFQETQYF
TRBJ2-3,TRBV28,NA,TRBD1,TGTGCCAGCAGTCATCCCTTAGGGCTCAGGGACAGGGACACAGATACGCAGTATTTT,CASSHPLGLRDRDTDTQYF
TRBJ1-5,TRBV5-6,NA,NA,TGTGCCAGCAGCTTGTTCTCCAGCGACAGTCAGCCCCAGCATTTT,CASSLFSSDSQPQHF
TRBJ1-1,TRBV6-5,NA,NA,TGTGCCAGCAAGGGCGACTTCTTCACTGAAGCTTTCTTT,CASKGDFFTEAFF
TRBJ2-6,TRBV27,NA,NA,TGTGCCAGCCAAACCGTCTCTGGGGCCAACGTCCTGACTTTC,CASQTVSGANVLTF
TRBJ1-1,TRBV7-9,NA,NA,TGTGCCAGCAGCCCGTATTCTGACACTGAAGCTTTCTTT,CASSPYSDTEAFF
TRBJ1-2,TRBV6-6,NA,TRBD1,TGTGCCAGCAGTACATCTCCGACAGGGGTGAGCGGCTACACCTTC,CASSTSPTGVSGYTF
TRBJ1-6,TRBV7-9,NA,TRBD1,TGTGCCAGCAGCTCAGACAGGGTCGATAGCTCCTATAATTCACCCCTCCACTTT,CASSSDRVDSSYNSPLHF
TRBJ1-3,TRBV19,NA,NA,TGTGCCAGTAGTAAGGCCGGGCCGTTCTCTGGAAACACCATATATTTT,CASSKAGPFSGNTIYF
TRBJ2-1,TRBV7-3,NA,NA,TGTGCCAGCAGCTCCGGGACATCCTACAATGAGCAGTTCTTC,CASSSGTSYNEQFF
TRBJ1-6,TRBV6-1,once,NA,TGTGCCAGCAGGGGGACCCTAAATTCACCCCTCCACTTT,CASRGTLNSPLHF
TRBJ1-1,TRBV19,NA,NA,TGTGCCAGTACGGGACCGAACACTGAAGCTTTCTTT,CASTGPNTEAFF
TRBJ2-5,TRBV10-3,NA,NA,TGTGCCATCAGTGGCGATAGGGGCGAGACCCAGTACTTC,CAISGDRGETQYF
TRBJ1-2,TRBV27,NA,NA,TGTGCCAGCAGTTCACACGGGGGAAGCCTATCCACTAACTATGGCTACACCTTC,CASSSHGGSLSTNYGYTF
TRBJ1-1,TRBV29-1,NA,NA,TGCAGCGTTGTTGGGGGGACCACTGAAGCTTTCTTT,CSVVGGTTEAFF
TRBJ2-1,TRBV4-1,NA,NA,TGCGCCAGCAGCCAAGATCATACTAGCTTATACAATGAGCAGTTCTTC,CASSQDHTSLYNEQFF
TRBJ2-1,TRBV21-1,NA,NA,TGTGCCAGCAGCAAAGAGCTCGGGACAGGAGAATACAATGAGCAGTTCTTC,CASSKELGTGEYNEQFF
TRBJ1-3,TRBV7-9,NA,TRBD1,TGTGCCAGCAGCTTAGGGGACAGGGGGCGAGGAAACACCATATATTTT,CASSLGDRGRGNTIYF
TRBJ1-6,TRBV6-1,NA,NA,TGTGCCAGCAGGCCTTTTAATTCACCCCTCCACTTT,CASRPFNSPLHF
TRBJ1-4,TRBV5-4,NA,NA,TGTGCCAGCAGCTTGGGCGCGAATGAAAAACTGTTTTTT,CASSLGANEKLFF
TRBJ1-2,TRBV11-2,NA,NA,TGTGCCAGCAGCTTAGTAGGACAGAGGATGGTGGGCTACACCTTC,CASSLVGQRMVGYTF
TRBJ2-1,TRBV12-5,few,NA,TGTGCTAGTGGTTTCTCCCTGGACTCCTCCCCATTAAGTGAGCAGTTCTTC,CASGFSLDSSPLSEQFF